This is a list of T cell receptor beta chains from one sample in a study of T cells in narcolepsy. Data came from immunoSEQ multiplex PCR; TCRdb stores just in-frame clones and leaves some out. The repertoire holds tens of thousands of clones, with about 91% as singletons. The sequenced sample consisted of CD45RA- memory CD4+ T cells from PBMCs. These receptors were taken from a human donor with narcolepsy. CDR3s include the opening cysteine and the closing phenylalanine or tryptophan. Fields, in order: V gene, J gene, D gene, clone size, CDR3 protein, CDR3 DNA. The D gene is left open where the match is weak. For some rows the clone size is stated as once, few or many, or as a class when expanded; others skip it.

V: TRBV4-1; J: TRBJ1-5; D: .; size: .; CDR3: CASSHPVAMSIMGQPQHF; DNA: TGCGCCAGCAGCCACCCCGTCGCGATGAGCATCATGGGCCAGCCCCAGCATTTT
V: TRBV7-9; J: TRBJ2-1; D: TRBD2; size: .; CDR3: CASSLRGTSIDEQFF; DNA: TGTGCCAGCAGTCTAAGGGGGACTAGCATCGATGAGCAGTTCTTC
V: TRBV25-1; J: TRBJ2-7; D: TRBD1; size: once; CDR3: CASSELGGQGNDEQYF; DNA: TGTGCCAGCAGTGAATTGGGTGGACAGGGTAACGACGAGCAGTACTTC
V: TRBV10-3; J: TRBJ1-4; D: TRBD1; size: .; CDR3: CAIRDETGANEKLFF; DNA: TGTGCCATCAGGGATGAGACAGGGGCTAATGAAAAACTGTTTTTT
V: TRBV4-1; J: TRBJ1-2; D: .; size: .; CDR3: CASSQGSTGWSGNYGYTF; DNA: TGCGCCAGCAGCCAAGGGAGCACAGGGTGGTCTGGTAACTATGGCTACACCTTC
V: TRBV2; J: TRBJ2-2; D: .; size: .; CDR3: CASTSGRGGTGELFF; DNA: TGTGCCAGCACTAGTGGCAGGGGCGGAACCGGGGAGCTGTTTTTT
V: TRBV5-4; J: TRBJ2-1; D: TRBD2; size: .; CDR3: CASSLGGTSGLYNEQFF; DNA: TGTGCCAGCAGCTTGGGAGGGACTAGCGGCCTCTACAATGAGCAGTTCTTC
V: TRBV19; J: TRBJ2-3; D: .; size: .; CDR3: CASSIGLGNTYTDTQYF; DNA: TGTGCCAGTAGTATAGGGCTTGGCAATACTTACACAGATACGCAGTATTTT
V: TRBV7-2; J: TRBJ2-5; D: TRBD2; size: .; CDR3: CASRRAGRGEETQYF; DNA: TGTGCCAGCAGACGTGCGGGCCGGGGGGAAGAGACCCAGTACTTC
V: TRBV15; J: TRBJ1-1; D: TRBD1; size: .; CDR3: CATRDRPLGNTEAFF; DNA: TGTGCCACCAGGGACAGGCCCCTCGGGAACACTGAAGCTTTCTTT
V: TRBV30; J: TRBJ2-5; D: TRBD2; size: .; CDR3: CAWRPGLAGRAQYF; DNA: TGTGCCTGGAGGCCGGGACTAGCGGGTAGAGCCCAGTACTTC
V: TRBV11-2; J: TRBJ2-7; D: TRBD2; size: .; CDR3: CASSSGISGYVSEQYF; DNA: TGTGCCAGCAGCTCCGGAATTAGCGGGTACGTGTCCGAGCAGTACTTC
V: TRBV7-9; J: TRBJ2-1; D: TRBD1; size: .; CDR3: CASSQGQPPNEQFF; DNA: TGTGCCAGCAGCCAGGGACAGCCACCCAATGAGCAGTTCTTC
V: TRBV7-2; J: TRBJ2-6; D: TRBD1; size: .; CDR3: CASSRDQGAGANVLTF; DNA: TGTGCCAGCAGCCGGGATCAGGGGGCTGGGGCCAACGTCCTGACTTTC
V: TRBV4-3; J: TRBJ2-2; D: TRBD2; size: .; CDR3: CASSQAVAGGPRTGELFF; DNA: TGCGCCAGCAGCCAAGCAGTGGCGGGGGGGCCACGCACCGGGGAGCTGTTTTTT